A single TCR beta chain is shown here with its context. This sample was included in a study of T cells in Graves' hyperthyroidism and ophthalmopathy. Looking at the study overall: Specimen type is peripheral blood, collected at initial diagnosis prior to any treatment.

TCR beta CDR3 regions were amplified from RNA. Carried out on the TCR CDR3, a first-round RT-PCR used the HTBI primer set. TCRdb passed the multiplex PCR reads through MiXCR, listing each CDR3 protein once. The sample gives roughly 240,000 distinct CDR3 sequences, almost 25% of which show up once; about a third is in the top ten. This receptor was taken from a woman between 35 and 50 years old with Graves' ophthalmopathy. Sequencing was performed on blood.

CDR3 bases: TGCGCCAGCAGCCAAGATGCTTCTGAAGCTTTCTTT. Translated, it gives CASSQDASEAFF. This chain connects TRBV4-3 to TRBJ1-1, with D unclear. The CDR3 length is 12 residues. Germline values: CDR1 LGHNA, CDR2 YSLEER. The V end lost 0 bases, the J end lost 6 bases, and 5 bases lay between the germline ends.